This T cell receptor beta chain was observed in a study of human versus mouse CDR3 diversity and MHC coevolution. Overall study results and limits: Mice had fewer CDR3 deletions and insertions than humans on average. About 6 MHC II alleles selected the human T cells. Most of the three human donors had the lowest clonal inequality.

To note about this clone: What it binds is unknown.

Germline V gene sequence: CDR1 GTSNPN, CDR2 SVGIG (reference sequence). V lost 8 bases, J lost 3 bases, and 11 bases lay in between. This CDR3 has 12 residues. The method was immunoSEQ multiplex PCR; TCRdb's version includes in-frame clones alone and lacks a portion of them. Of tens of thousands of clones in the sample, around 94% were seen once. The clonotype comes from a person between 60 and 70 years old in good health. Sequenced sample: naive CD4+ T cells from blood. Stated subset: CD45RO-negative CD62L-positive naive CD4 T cells. The chain joins TRBV30 to TRBJ2-1, with D possibly being TRBD2 (5 bases). The CDR3 bases are TGTGCCGGAACCGGGATCTACAATGAGCAGTTCTTC. It specifies CAGTGIYNEQFF.